This is a list of T cell receptor beta chains from one sample in a study of cytomegalovirus exposure and HLA in healthy donors. Repertoires were generated with immunoSEQ multiplex PCR, while TCRdb's copy carries only in-frame clones and drops some. The data show around 150,000 clones, approximately 83% seen once. Sequencing was performed on PBMCs. These receptors all come from a man in his forties in good health and CMV-seronegative. Each CDR3 is given with its conserved first and last residue. A D gene is named only where the DNA matches it firmly. Not all rows give a size; the values are once, few, many and, for expanded clones, a class.

D: .
size: .
J: TRBJ1-2
V: TRBV7-9
DNA: TGTGCCAGCAGCCTGACTCCTAACAGGGATGGCTACACCTTC
CDR3: CASSLTPNRDGYTF

D: .
size: few
J: TRBJ1-3
V: TRBV6-5
DNA: TGTGCCAGCGCTACTTCCCACTCTGGAAACACCATATATTTT
CDR3: CASATSHSGNTIYF

D: .
size: .
J: TRBJ1-2
V: TRBV30
DNA: TGTGCCTGGACTCCCCATTATGGACAGTTATATGGCTACACCTTC
CDR3: CAWTPHYGQLYGYTF

D: TRBD1
size: few
J: TRBJ1-2
V: TRBV27
DNA: TGTGCCAGCAGGACAACAGGGGGCGGCTATGGCTACACCTTC
CDR3: CASRTTGGGYGYTF

D: .
size: .
J: TRBJ1-2
V: TRBV13
DNA: TGTGCCAGCAGTCCAGGGCGCTATGGCTACACCTTC
CDR3: CASSPGRYGYTF

D: .
size: .
J: TRBJ2-2
V: TRBV30
DNA: TGTGCCTGGCTATTTTTAAAGACAGCTAACACCGGGGAGCTGTTTTTT
CDR3: CAWLFLKTANTGELFF

D: TRBD1
size: .
J: TRBJ1-2
V: TRBV11-2
DNA: TGTGCCAGCAGCTCCGGACAGGCGCGAGGCTATGGCTACACCTTC
CDR3: CASSSGQARGYGYTF

D: .
size: .
J: TRBJ2-7
V: TRBV2
DNA: TGTGCCAGCAGTGAGGACAGCCCCGAGCAGTACTTC
CDR3: CASSEDSPEQYF

D: TRBD1
size: .
J: TRBJ2-4
V: TRBV7-8
DNA: TGTGCCAGCAGCCCAAGGGACAGGGGAGCCAAAAACATTCAGTACTTC
CDR3: CASSPRDRGAKNIQYF

D: .
size: .
J: TRBJ2-1
V: TRBV7-9
DNA: TGTGCCAGCACTCTAGGGGCGGGGGAGCAGTTCTTC
CDR3: CASTLGAGEQFF

D: .
size: .
J: TRBJ2-7
V: TRBV4-3
DNA: TGCGCCAGCAGCCCCGAACTCGGGTCCTCCTACGAGCAGTACTTC
CDR3: CASSPELGSSYEQYF

D: .
size: .
J: TRBJ1-6
V: TRBV30
DNA: TGTGCCTGGAGCTTAGCCGGTGGTTCACCCCTCCACTTT
CDR3: CAWSLAGGSPLHF

D: .
size: few
J: TRBJ2-7
V: TRBV30
DNA: TGTGCCTGGAAGAAGGGCTCGCGGGGTCGGGCCTACGAGCAGTACTTC
CDR3: CAWKKGSRGRAYEQYF

D: .
size: .
J: TRBJ1-5
V: TRBV6-5
DNA: TGTGCCAGCAGGGGGCCCGGTATCGGCAATCAGCCCCAGCATTTT
CDR3: CASRGPGIGNQPQHF

D: .
size: few
J: TRBJ1-1
V: TRBV19
DNA: TGTGCCAGTAGTCTTCGGGGGGGCACTGAAGCTTTCTTT
CDR3: CASSLRGGTEAFF

D: .
size: .
J: TRBJ2-7
V: TRBV6-1
DNA: TGTGCCAGCAGGGGAGAGACTAGGACCTACGAGCAGTACTTC
CDR3: CASRGETRTYEQYF

D: TRBD2
size: .
J: TRBJ2-5
V: TRBV6-1
DNA: TGTGCCAGCAGGGGAGAGACTAGCGGGCAAGAGACCCAGTACTTC
CDR3: CASRGETSGQETQYF

D: .
size: few
J: TRBJ2-7
V: TRBV7-2
DNA: TGTGCCAGCAGCAAACAGGGGGGGCCCTACGAGCAGTACTTC
CDR3: CASSKQGGPYEQYF

D: TRBD1
size: .
J: TRBJ1-2
V: TRBV5-1
DNA: TGCGCCAGCAGCTTGGGGGACAGGGAGGCCTATGGCTACACCTTC
CDR3: CASSLGDREAYGYTF

D: .
size: .
J: TRBJ1-4
V: TRBV9
DNA: TGTGCCAGCAGCGTAGAGGACAACCGCTCGGAAAAACTGTTTTTT
CDR3: CASSVEDNRSEKLFF

D: .
size: .
J: TRBJ2-7
V: TRBV7-8
DNA: TGTGCCAGCAGCTCCGGGACACCCAGCTCCTACGAGCAGTACTTC
CDR3: CASSSGTPSSYEQYF

D: .
size: .
J: TRBJ2-7
V: TRBV5-1
DNA: TGCGCCAGCAGCCCGGAGGCGGTTCTAACCTACGAGCAGTACTTC
CDR3: CASSPEAVLTYEQYF

D: .
size: .
J: TRBJ2-7
V: TRBV5-6
DNA: TGTGCCAGCAGCTTGATTACAGGATCCTACGAGCAGTACTTC
CDR3: CASSLITGSYEQYF

D: TRBD2
size: .
J: TRBJ2-1
V: TRBV6-6
DNA: TGTGCCAGCAGGATTGGGACTAGCGGGAGACACAGTGAGCAGTTCTTC
CDR3: CASRIGTSGRHSEQFF